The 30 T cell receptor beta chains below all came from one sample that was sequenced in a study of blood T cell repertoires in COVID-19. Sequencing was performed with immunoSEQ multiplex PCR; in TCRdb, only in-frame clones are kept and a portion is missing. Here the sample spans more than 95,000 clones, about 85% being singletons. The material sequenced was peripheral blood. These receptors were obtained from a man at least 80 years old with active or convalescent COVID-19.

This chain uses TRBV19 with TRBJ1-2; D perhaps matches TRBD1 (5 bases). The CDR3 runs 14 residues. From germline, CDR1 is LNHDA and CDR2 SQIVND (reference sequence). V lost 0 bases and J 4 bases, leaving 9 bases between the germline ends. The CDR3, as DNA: TGTGCCAGTAGTATAGATATGGGGGGCTATGGCTACACCTTC. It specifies CASSIDMGGYGYTF.

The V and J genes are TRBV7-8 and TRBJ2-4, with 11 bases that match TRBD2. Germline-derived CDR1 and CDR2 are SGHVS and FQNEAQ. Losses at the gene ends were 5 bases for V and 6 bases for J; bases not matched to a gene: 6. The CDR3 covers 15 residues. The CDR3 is CASSRLAGRRNIQYF. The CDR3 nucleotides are TGTGCCAGCAGCAGACTAGCGGGGAGGAGAAACATTCAGTACTTC. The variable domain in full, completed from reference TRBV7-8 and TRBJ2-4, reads GAGVSQSPRYKVAKRGQDVALRCDPISGHVSLFWYQQALGQGPEFLTYFQNEAQLDKSGLPSDRFFAERPEGSVSTLKIQRTQQEDSAVYLCASSRLAGRRNIQYFGAGTRLSVL.

The CDR3 bases are TGTGCCAGCAGCGACGGACAGGTCAATCAGCCCCAGCATTTT. It is translated as CASSDGQVNQPQHF. The chain uses TRBV6-5 and TRBJ1-5, with TRBD1 identical over 7 bases. The CDR3 consists of 14 residues. Trimming cost V 6 bases and J 3 bases; bases outside gene matches: 5. The germline CDR1 and CDR2 sequences are MNHEY and SVGAGI.

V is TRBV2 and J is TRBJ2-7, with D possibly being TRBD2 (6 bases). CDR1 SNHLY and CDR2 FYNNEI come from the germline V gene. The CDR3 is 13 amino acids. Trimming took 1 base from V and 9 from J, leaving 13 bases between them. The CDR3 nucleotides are TGTGCCAGCAGTGAAGAACAGGATAGCGGGCAGTACTTC. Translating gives CASSEEQDSGQYF.

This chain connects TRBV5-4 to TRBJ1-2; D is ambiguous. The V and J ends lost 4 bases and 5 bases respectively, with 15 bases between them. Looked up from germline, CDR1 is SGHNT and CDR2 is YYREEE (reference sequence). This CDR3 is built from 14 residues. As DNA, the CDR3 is TGTGCCAGCAGCCCAACGACGGAGGCTTATGGCTACACCTTC. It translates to CASSPTTEAYGYTF.

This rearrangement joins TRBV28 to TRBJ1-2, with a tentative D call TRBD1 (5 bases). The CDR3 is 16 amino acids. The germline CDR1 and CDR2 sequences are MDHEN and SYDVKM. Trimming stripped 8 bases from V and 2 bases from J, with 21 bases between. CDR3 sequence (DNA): TGTGCCAGCTCACCTTTGGGGGGTTCTAAAAACTATGGCTACACCTTC. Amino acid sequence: CASSPLGGSKNYGYTF.

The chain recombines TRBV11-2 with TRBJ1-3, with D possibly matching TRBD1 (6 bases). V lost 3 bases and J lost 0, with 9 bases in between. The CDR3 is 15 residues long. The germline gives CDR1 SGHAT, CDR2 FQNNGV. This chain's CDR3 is CASSLDSSSGNTIYF. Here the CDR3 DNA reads TGTGCCAGCAGCTTGGACAGCAGCTCTGGAAACACCATATATTTT.

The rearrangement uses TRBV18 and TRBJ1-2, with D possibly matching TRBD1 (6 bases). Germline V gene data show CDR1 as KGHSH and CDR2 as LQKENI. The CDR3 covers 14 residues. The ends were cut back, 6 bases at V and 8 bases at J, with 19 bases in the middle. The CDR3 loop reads CASSQGTGFLGYTF. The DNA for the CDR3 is TGTGCCAGCTCCCAAGGCACAGGGTTTTTGGGCTACACCTTC.

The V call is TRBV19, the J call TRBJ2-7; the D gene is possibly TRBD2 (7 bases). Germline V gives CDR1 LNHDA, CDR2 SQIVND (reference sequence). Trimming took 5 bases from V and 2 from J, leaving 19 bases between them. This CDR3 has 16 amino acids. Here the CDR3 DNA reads TGTGCCAGTAGTTCAAGTCGGGGGGAGGGGGCCTACGAGCAGTACTTC. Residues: CASSSSRGEGAYEQYF. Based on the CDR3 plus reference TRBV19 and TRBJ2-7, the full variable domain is DGGITQSPKYLFRKEGQNVTLSCEQNLNHDAMYWYRQDPGQGLRLIYYSQIVNDFQKGDIAEGYSVSREKKESFPLTVTSAQKNPTAFYLCASSSSRGEGAYEQYFGPGTRLTVT.

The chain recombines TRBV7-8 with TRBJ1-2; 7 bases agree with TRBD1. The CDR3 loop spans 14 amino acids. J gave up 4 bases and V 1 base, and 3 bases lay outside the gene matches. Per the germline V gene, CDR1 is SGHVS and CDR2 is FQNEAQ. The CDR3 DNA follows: TGTGCCAGCAGCTTAGTAGGGGGCACCTATGGCTACACCTTC. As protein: CASSLVGGTYGYTF.

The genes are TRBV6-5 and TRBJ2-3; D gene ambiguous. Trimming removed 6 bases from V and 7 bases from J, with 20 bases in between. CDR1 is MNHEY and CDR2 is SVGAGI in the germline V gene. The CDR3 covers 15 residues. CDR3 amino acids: CASSRDPTPRNTQYF. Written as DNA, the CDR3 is TGTGCCAGCAGCCGCGACCCCACTCCGAGGAATACGCAGTATTTT.

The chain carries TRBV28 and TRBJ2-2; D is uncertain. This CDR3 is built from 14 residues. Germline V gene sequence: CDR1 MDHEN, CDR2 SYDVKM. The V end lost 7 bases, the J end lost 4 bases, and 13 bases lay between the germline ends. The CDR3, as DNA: TGTGCCAGCATAATGAGTGTAGCCACCGGGGAGCTGTTTTTT. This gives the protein CASIMSVATGELFF.

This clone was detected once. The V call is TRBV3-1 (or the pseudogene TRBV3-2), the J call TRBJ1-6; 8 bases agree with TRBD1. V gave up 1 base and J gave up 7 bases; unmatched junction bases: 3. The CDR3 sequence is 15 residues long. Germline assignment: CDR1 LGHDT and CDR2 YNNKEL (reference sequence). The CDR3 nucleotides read TGTGCCAGCAGCCAAGTCGGACAGGGAAATTCACCCCTCCACTTT. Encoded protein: CASSQVGQGNSPLHF.

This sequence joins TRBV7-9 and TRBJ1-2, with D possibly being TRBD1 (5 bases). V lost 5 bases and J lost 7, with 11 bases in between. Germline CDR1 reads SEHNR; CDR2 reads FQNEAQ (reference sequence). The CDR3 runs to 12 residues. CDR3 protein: CASSIQTVGYTF. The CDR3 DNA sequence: TGTGCCAGCAGCATCCAGACAGTTGGCTACACCTTC.

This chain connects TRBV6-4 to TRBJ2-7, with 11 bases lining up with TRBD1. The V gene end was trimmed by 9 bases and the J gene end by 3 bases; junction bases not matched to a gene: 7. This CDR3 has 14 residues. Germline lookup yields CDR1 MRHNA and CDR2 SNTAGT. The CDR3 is CASIAGTGGYEQYF. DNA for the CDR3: TGTGCCAGTATTGCCGGGACAGGGGGCTACGAGCAGTACTTC.

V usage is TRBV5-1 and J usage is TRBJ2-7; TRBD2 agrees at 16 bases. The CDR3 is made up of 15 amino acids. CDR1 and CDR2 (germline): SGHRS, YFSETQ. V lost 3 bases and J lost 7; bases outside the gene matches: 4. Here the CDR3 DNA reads TGCGCCAGCAGCTGGGGACTAGCGGGAGGGCCTGAGCAGTACTTC. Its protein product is CASSWGLAGGPEQYF.

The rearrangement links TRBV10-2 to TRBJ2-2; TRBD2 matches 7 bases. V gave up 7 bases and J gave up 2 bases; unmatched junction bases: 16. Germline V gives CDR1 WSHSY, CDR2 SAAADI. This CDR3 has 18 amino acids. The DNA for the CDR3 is TGCGCCAGCACGGATTGGGGGGGAATTTACTTAAACACCGGGGAGCTGTTTTTT. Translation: CASTDWGGIYLNTGELFF.

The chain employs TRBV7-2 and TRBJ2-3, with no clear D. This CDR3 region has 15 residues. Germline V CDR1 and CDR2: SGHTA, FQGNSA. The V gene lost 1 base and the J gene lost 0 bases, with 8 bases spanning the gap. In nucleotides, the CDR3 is TGTGCCAGCAGCTTAGTCCAGGCTAGCACAGATACGCAGTATTTT. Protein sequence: CASSLVQASTDTQYF.

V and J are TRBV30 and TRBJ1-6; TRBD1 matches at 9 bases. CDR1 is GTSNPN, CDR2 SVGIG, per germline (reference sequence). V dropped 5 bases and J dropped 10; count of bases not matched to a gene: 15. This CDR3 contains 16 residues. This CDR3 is CAWVLQGAGAGSPLHF. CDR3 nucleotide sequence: TGTGCCTGGGTCCTACAGGGGGCTGGCGCCGGGTCACCCCTCCACTTT.

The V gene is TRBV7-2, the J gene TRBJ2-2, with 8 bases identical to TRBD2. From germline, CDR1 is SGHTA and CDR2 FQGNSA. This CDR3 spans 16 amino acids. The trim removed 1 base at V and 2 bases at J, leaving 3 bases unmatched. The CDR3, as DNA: TGTGCCAGCAGCTTAGTGGCGGGGGGAAACACCGGGGAGCTGTTTTTT. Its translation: CASSLVAGGNTGELFF.

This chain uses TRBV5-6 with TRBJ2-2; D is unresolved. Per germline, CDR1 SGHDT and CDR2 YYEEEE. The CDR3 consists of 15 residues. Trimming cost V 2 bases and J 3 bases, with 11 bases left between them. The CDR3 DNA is TGTGCCAGCAGCTTACCCGGAGCATACACCGGGGAGCTGTTTTTT. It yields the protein CASSLPGAYTGELFF.

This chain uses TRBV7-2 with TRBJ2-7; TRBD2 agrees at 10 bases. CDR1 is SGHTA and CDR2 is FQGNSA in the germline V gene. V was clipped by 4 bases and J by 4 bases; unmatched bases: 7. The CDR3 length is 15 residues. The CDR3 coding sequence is TGTGCCAGCAGCTCACGAGCGGGAGGGCCGTACGAGCAGTACTTC. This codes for CASSSRAGGPYEQYF.

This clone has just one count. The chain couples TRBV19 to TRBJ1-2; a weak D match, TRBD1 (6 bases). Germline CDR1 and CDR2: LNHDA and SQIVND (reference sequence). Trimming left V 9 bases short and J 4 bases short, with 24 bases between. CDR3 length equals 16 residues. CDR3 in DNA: TGTGCCAGCACAAAGGGGGGGTTAGAAGGGAGCTATGGCTACACCTTC. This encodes CASTKGGLEGSYGYTF.

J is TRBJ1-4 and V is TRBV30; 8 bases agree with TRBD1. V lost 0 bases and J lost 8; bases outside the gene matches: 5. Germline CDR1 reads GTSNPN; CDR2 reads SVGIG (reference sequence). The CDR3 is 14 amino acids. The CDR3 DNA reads TGTGCCTGGAGTGTAGGACAGGGACCCGAAAAACTGTTTTTT. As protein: CAWSVGQGPEKLFF.

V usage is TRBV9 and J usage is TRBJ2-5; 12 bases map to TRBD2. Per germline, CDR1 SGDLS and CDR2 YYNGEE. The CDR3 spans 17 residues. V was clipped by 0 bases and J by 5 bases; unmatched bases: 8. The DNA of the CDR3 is TGTGCCAGCAGCGTAGGGCCTAGCGGGAGGGCCGGGGAGACCCAGTACTTC. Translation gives CASSVGPSGRAGETQYF.

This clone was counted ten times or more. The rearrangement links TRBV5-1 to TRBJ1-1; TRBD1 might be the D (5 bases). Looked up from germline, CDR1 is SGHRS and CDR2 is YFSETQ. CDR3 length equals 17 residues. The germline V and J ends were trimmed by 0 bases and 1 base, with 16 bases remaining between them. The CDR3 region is CASSLGAGRDRNTEAFF. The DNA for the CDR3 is TGCGCCAGCAGCTTGGGAGCAGGGAGGGATAGGAACACTGAAGCTTTCTTT.

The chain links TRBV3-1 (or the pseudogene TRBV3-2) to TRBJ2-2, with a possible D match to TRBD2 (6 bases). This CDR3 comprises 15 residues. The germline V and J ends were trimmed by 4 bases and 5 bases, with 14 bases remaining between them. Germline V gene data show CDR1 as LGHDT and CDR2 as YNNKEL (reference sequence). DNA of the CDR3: TGTGCCAGCAGCCGGAGGGATACGGGAACCGGGGAGCTGTTTTTT. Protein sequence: CASSRRDTGTGELFF.

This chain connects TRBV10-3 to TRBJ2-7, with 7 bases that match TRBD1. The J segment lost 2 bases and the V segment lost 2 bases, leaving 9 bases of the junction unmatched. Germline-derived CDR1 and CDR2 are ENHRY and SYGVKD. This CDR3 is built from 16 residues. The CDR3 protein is CAISEPVTGFTYEQYF. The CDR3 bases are TGTGCCATCAGTGAGCCTGTGACAGGGTTCACCTACGAGCAGTACTTC.

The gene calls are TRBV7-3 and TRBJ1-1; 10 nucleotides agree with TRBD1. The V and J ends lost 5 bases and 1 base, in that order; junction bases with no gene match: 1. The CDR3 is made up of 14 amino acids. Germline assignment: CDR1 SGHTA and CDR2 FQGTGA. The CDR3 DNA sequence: TGTGCCAGCAGCAGGGACAGGGGGAACACTGAAGCTTTCTTT. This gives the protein CASSRDRGNTEAFF.

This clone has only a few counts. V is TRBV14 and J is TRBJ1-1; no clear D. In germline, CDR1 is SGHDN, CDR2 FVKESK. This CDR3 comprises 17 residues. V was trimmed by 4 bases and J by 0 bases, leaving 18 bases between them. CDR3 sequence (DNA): TGTGCCAGCAGCCCCTCCACGGGTTTGGCCATGAACACTGAAGCTTTCTTT. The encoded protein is CASSPSTGLAMNTEAFF.